This TCR beta chain was recorded in a study of T cells after yellow fever vaccination. Study-wide background: SMART-Seq v4 Ultra Low Input served to prepare low-cell-number fractions.

The J segment lost 2 bases and the V segment lost 6 bases, leaving 8 bases of the junction unmatched. Per germline, CDR1 MNHEY and CDR2 SVGAGI. The length of the CDR3 is 17 residues. Template switching by 5'RACE produced TCR cDNA, adding a universal primer site and UMIs. TCRdb ran MiXCR on the 5' RACE reads and lists one entry per CDR3 protein. The data contain fewer than 450,000 distinct CDR3 sequences, about 4% of them seen just once; the ten biggest clones take up approximately 25%. The chain is built from TRBV6-5 and TRBJ1-6; 9 nucleotides agree with TRBD1. The specimen comprised PBMCs, sampled 5 days after the yellow fever booster vaccination. The TCR sequence derives from a man between 18 and 35 years old who received the YFV17D yellow fever vaccine. CDR3 sequence reads: CASRLDRGAPYNSPLHF. The CDR3 nucleotides are TGTGCCAGCAGATTGGACAGGGGCGCGCCCTATAATTCACCCCTCCACTTT.